This entry describes one TCR beta chain. Its matching antigen is unknown. The V gene's germline CDR1 is SGDLS and CDR2 YYNGEE. V was shortened by 0 bases and J by 4 bases, with 7 bases between the two germline ends. This CDR3 spans 13 amino acids. The entry originates in a study of T cell responses to AZD1222 COVID-19 vaccine. Study outcomes and limitations: Regions 160-218 and 743-854 held dominance among vaccine-associated CD4 TCRs, which spanned spike. Donors, mostly white British, included more females; clonal diversity was possibly underestimated.

Here immunoSEQ multiplex PCR was the method, and the copy in TCRdb shows in-frame clones only, minus some. The table lists fewer than 200,000 clones, approximately 92% of them singletons. This receptor was taken from an adult in good health. The sample in question was peripheral blood, obtained on day 0 of AZD1222 vaccination. V gene TRBV9 combines with J gene TRBJ2-5, with a possible D match to TRBD1 (5 bases). CDR3 sequence reads: CASSVGRGETQYF. The CDR3 DNA follows: TGTGCCAGCAGCGTAGGAAGGGGAGAGACCCAGTACTTC. Together with reference TRBV9 and TRBJ2-5, the CDR3 gives the full variable domain: DSGVTQTPKHLITATGQRVTLRCSPRSGDLSVYWYQQSLDQGLQFLIQYYNGEERAKGNILERFSAQQFPDLHSELNLSSLELGDSALYFCASSVGRGETQYFGPGTRLLVL.